This TCR beta chain was obtained from a study of T cell repertoires in cytomegalovirus infection. Study-level background: Indications came from public TCR beta signatures; they pointed to CMV infection and to a matching HLA type.

A single record per CDR3 protein comes from TCRdb applying MiXCR to the reads. Here the sample spans 310,000 or so distinct CDR3 sequences, roughly 26% being singletons. V gave up 6 bases and J gave up 5 bases; unmatched junction bases: 7. CDR3 length: 15 amino acids. Germline CDR1 is SQVTM and CDR2 is ANQGSEA. Sequencing used PBMCs. This chain connects TRBV29-1 to TRBJ2-3, with TRBD2 matching over 14 bases. The TCR originated in a human donor in good health (CMV status not recorded). Some clones in this sample may be carry-over from other donors' samples. CDR3 in amino acids: CSVLGLAGVIDTQYF. In DNA form, the CDR3 reads TGCAGCGTACTGGGACTAGCGGGAGTTATAGATACGCAGTATTTT.